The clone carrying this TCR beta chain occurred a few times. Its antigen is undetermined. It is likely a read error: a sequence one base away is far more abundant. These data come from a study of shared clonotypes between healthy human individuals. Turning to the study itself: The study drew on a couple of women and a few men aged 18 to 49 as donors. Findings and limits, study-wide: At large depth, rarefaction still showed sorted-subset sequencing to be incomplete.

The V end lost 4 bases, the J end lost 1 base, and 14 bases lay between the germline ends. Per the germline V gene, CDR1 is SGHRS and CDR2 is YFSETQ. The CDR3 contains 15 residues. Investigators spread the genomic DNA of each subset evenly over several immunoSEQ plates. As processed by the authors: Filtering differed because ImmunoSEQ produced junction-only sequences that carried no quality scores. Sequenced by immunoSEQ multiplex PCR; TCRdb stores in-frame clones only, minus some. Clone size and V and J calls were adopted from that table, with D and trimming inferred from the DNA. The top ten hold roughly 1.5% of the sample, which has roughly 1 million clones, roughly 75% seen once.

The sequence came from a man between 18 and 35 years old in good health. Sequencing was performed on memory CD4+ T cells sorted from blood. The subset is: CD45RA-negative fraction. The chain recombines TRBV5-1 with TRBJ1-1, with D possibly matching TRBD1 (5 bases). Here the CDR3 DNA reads TGCGCCAGCAGCGCGGCAGGGAGGGCGAACACTGAAGCTTTCTTT. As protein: CASSAAGRANTEAFF.